This T cell receptor beta chain originates from a study of cytomegalovirus exposure and HLA in healthy donors. Study-level findings and limits: It was reported that TCR beta sequences correctly inferred the HLA-A and HLA-B alleles for most subjects. Later on, a genetic analysis was performed. It linked a missense variant in DCLRE1C with V- and J-gene trimming of TCR beta.

All donors participated as healthy donors of bone marrow. This CDR3 comprises 15 residues. V lost 1 base and J lost 5; bases outside the gene matches: 6. In germline, CDR1 is MGHRA, CDR2 YSYEKL. A multiplex PCR was run with 60 Vbeta primers and 13 Jbeta primers. Assay: immunoSEQ multiplex PCR; the TCRdb copy retains only in-frame clones and omits some. The table lists about 150,000 clones, 80% to 85% of them singletons. With respect to this clone: What it binds is not known.

Sequenced: PBMCs. This receptor was taken from a male donor in good health and CMV-seronegative. This sequence joins TRBV4-1 and TRBJ2-5; 8 bases map to TRBD1. The CDR3 DNA sequence: TGCGCCAGCAGCCAAGGACAGGGGTTGGGGGAGACCCAGTACTTC. As protein: CASSQGQGLGETQYF.